This T cell receptor beta chain was observed in a study of cytomegalovirus exposure and HLA in healthy donors. Overall study findings and caveats: Cytomegalovirus-associated TCR beta chains were listed, numbering some 180.

This CDR3 contains 14 residues. Germline V lookup: CDR1 SGHRS, CDR2 YFSETQ. V dropped 3 bases and J dropped 2; count of bases not matched to a gene: 4. For this clone: Its antigen remains unknown.

In the PCR, 60 Vbeta and 13 Jbeta primers were used. TCRdb keeps only in-frame clones here, not all; method: immunoSEQ multiplex PCR. The data contain some 110,000 clones, 77% of them singletons. The sequencing sample was made of PBMCs. The chain uses TRBV5-1 and TRBJ1-2; 7 bases agree with TRBD1. This receptor was obtained from a man between 45 and 60 years old in good health and CMV-seropositive. The CDR3 sequence: CASSSGQANYGYTF. CDR3 sequence (DNA): TGCGCCAGCAGCTCTGGACAGGCGAACTATGGCTACACCTTC.